The next 27 T cell receptor beta chains were all read from a single sample in a study of blood T cells in healthy people across ages. Combining a sample-barcoded 5' primer with a J-beta primer mix, a second PCR ran for roughly 7 to 12 cycles. Each CDR3 protein is one row after TCRdb ran MiXCR on the 5' RACE reads. The sample has hundreds of thousands of distinct CDR3 sequences, approximately 52% seen once. The sample consisted of blood. The source of these receptors is an elderly woman in good health.

This chain uses TRBV30 with TRBJ2-1, with a possible D match to TRBD1 (6 bases). In germline, CDR1 is GTSNPN, CDR2 SVGIG (reference sequence). V gave up 0 bases and J gave up 3 bases, with 12 bases separating them. The CDR3 totals 15 residues. In nucleotides, the CDR3 is TGTGCCTGGAGTGTACTGGCAGGGGACTACAATGAGCAGTTCTTC. This sequence encodes CAWSVLAGDYNEQFF. The variable domain in full, completed from reference TRBV30 and TRBJ2-1, reads SQTIHQWPATLVQPVGSPLSLECTVEGTSNPNLYWYRQAAGRGLQLLFYSVGIGQISSEVPQNLSASRPQDRQFILSSKKLLLSDSGFYLCAWSVLAGDYNEQFFGPGTRLTVL.

This clonotype has just a few counts. Relative to the germline gene, one junction end is altered; a read error may explain this. V usage is TRBV18 and J usage is TRBJ2-1; maybe TRBD1 (6 bases). The CDR3 is 12 residues long. From germline, CDR1 is KGHSH and CDR2 LQKENI. The CDR3 DNA sequence: TGTGCCAGCTCGCCACTCAGGGGTGAGCAGTTCTTC. Its protein is CASSPLRGEQFF.

V gene TRBV9 combines with J gene TRBJ2-4, with 11 bases identical to TRBD2. The J call could be wrong; TRBJ2-5 is a better fit for the DNA end. The CDR3 extends over 16 amino acids. The germline gives CDR1 SGDLS, CDR2 YYNGEE. The chain's CDR3 is CASSVGNSGGVETQYF. CDR3 nucleotides: TGTGCCAGCAGCGTAGGCAATAGCGGGGGGGTAGAGACCCAGTACTTC.

Worth noting for this clonotype: A much larger clone is a single base away; this may be a read error. The rearrangement joins TRBV20-1 to TRBJ2-7, with a possible D match to TRBD2 (5 bases). From germline, CDR1 is DFQATT and CDR2 SNEGSKA (reference sequence). The CDR3 length is 13 residues. The CDR3, as DNA: TGCAGTGCTAGGTCTAGCAGGTCCTACAAGCAGTACTTC. Its protein is CSARSSRSYKQYF.

Ten or more counts support this clonotype. This chain connects TRBV6-1 to TRBJ1-3; 7 positions match TRBD1. V was clipped by 6 bases and J by 4 bases; unmatched bases: 15. Germline V gene lookup returns CDR1 MNHNS and CDR2 SASEGT. The CDR3 sequence is 17 residues long. The CDR3 DNA is TGTGCCAGCAGACTCAAACCGGGACAGCAGTCCGGAAACACCATATATTTT. Protein: CASRLKPGQQSGNTIYF.

A word on this clonotype: A much larger clone sits a single nucleotide away, making a read error possible. V gene TRBV20-1 combines with J gene TRBJ2-7; 8 bases line up with TRBD2. Trimming at V came to 2 bases and at J to 3 bases, leaving 6 bases not matched to a gene. Per the germline V gene, CDR1 is DFQATT and CDR2 is SNEGSKA (reference sequence). The CDR3 is 14 amino acids. The CDR3 DNA sequence: TGCAGTGCTAGAAATGGGACTAGTATCTACGAGCAGTACTTC. Residues: CSARNGTSIYEQYF.

In its sample, this clonotype was seen many times. The chain is built from TRBV28 and TRBJ2-1, with a tentative D call TRBD2 (6 bases). V shed 7 bases and J shed 0 bases, with 16 bases lying between them. Germline-derived CDR1 and CDR2 are MDHEN and SYDVKM. This CDR3 has 16 residues. The CDR3 DNA is TGTGCCAGCACCGAAATAGCGGTAAGCTCCTACAATGAGCAGTTCTTC. Translation: CASTEIAVSSYNEQFF.

The chain uses TRBV12-3 or TRBV12-4 and TRBJ2-5, with D possibly matching TRBD2 (6 bases). Judging by the DNA end, TRBJ2-7 fits better; the J call may be wrong. The CDR3 length is 15 residues. CDR3 sequence (DNA): TGTGCCAGCAGTTTAGGCGGGGCCCAAGGCTACGAGCAGTACTTC. This sequence encodes CASSLGGAQGYEQYF.

This chain connects TRBV5-1 to TRBJ1-1; D perhaps matches TRBD1 (5 bases). The CDR3 is made up of 15 amino acids. V lost 2 bases and J 4 bases, leaving 15 bases between the germline ends. Germline lookup yields CDR1 SGHRS and CDR2 YFSETQ. The CDR3 DNA follows: TGCGCCAGCAGCTTTTTTCAAGGGGTGGGCACTGAAGCTTTCTTT. Protein sequence: CASSFFQGVGTEAFF.

The V gene is TRBV9, the J gene TRBJ1-1; TRBD1 aligns across 9 bases. Germline V gene lookup returns CDR1 SGDLS and CDR2 YYNGEE. The CDR3 sequence is 18 residues long. The ends lost 1 base at V and 0 bases at J; junction bases unmatched: 10. The CDR3 DNA sequence: TGTGCCAGCAGCGTATCCCCCGGGACAGGGAACTTGAACACTGAAGCTTTCTTT. It encodes CASSVSPGTGNLNTEAFF.

Here the CDR3 reads CASSSSWIRNTGELFF. The CDR3, as DNA: TGTGCCAGCAGCTCAAGCTGGATAAGGAACACCGGGGAGCTGTTTTTT. The chain has TRBV14 and TRBJ2-2; D gene unclear. CDR1 SGHDN and CDR2 FVKESK come from the germline V gene. The CDR3 covers 16 residues. Trimming left V 5 bases short and J 1 base short, with 14 bases between.

The chain combines TRBV28 with TRBJ2-2; D is undetermined. V was cut by 6 bases and J by 3 bases, with 17 bases left in between. Germline assignment: CDR1 MDHEN and CDR2 SYDVKM. This CDR3 spans 16 amino acids. CDR3 sequence: CASSPLWTKDTGELFF. Here the CDR3 DNA reads TGTGCCAGCAGCCCCCTCTGGACCAAAGACACCGGGGAGCTGTTTTTT.

This clonotype has at least ten counts. The V gene is TRBV10-3, the J gene TRBJ2-7; 14 bases fit TRBD2. This CDR3 has 16 amino acids. V trimming: 4 bases; J trimming: 6 bases; junction bases outside the gene matches: 8. Germline CDR1 and CDR2: ENHRY and SYGVKD. CDR3 protein: CAISALPGTSGSEQYF. The CDR3 DNA follows: TGTGCCATCAGTGCCCTCCCAGGGACTAGCGGGAGCGAGCAGTACTTC.

Of note for this clonotype: A much larger clone is a single base away; this may be a read error. The chain employs TRBV6-1 and TRBJ2-5, with a weak D call TRBD2 (5 bases). The CDR3 totals 13 residues. Germline V gene lookup returns CDR1 MNHNS and CDR2 SASEGT. CDR3 DNA sequence: TGTGCCAGCTGTGAAGCGGTACGGCTCGGGCAGTACTTC. It is translated as CASCEAVRLGQYF.

The chain has TRBV20-1 and TRBJ1-1; weak D call: TRBD1 (5 bases). Germline CDR1 DFQATT, CDR2 SNEGSKA (reference sequence). The CDR3 is made up of 15 amino acids. V was cut by 5 bases and J by 8 bases, with 24 bases left in between. The CDR3 loop reads CSAPYSGRRNWEAFF. As DNA, the CDR3 is TGCAGTGCTCCTTACTCGGGACGTCGAAATTGGGAAGCTTTCTTT.

Comment on this clonotype: A read error is possible here, since a much larger clone lies one base away. The rearrangement joins TRBV4-2 to TRBJ2-1; 13 bases fit TRBD2. Trimming took 3 bases from V and 11 from J; bases not matched to a gene: 10. The CDR3 contains 16 residues. CDR1 is LGHNA and CDR2 is YNFKEQ in the germline V gene. CDR3 nucleotides: TGTGCCAGCAGCCAGGGGACTAGCGGGATTGAAAGTAAGCAGTTCTTC. Protein product: CASSQGTSGIESKQFF.

About this clonotype: Just one base apart from a much larger clone, this may be a read error. The chain has TRBV9 and TRBJ2-7; 12 bases fit TRBD1. V was clipped by 0 bases and J by 7 bases; unmatched bases: 8. The germline gives CDR1 SGDLS, CDR2 YYNGEE. There are 16 residues in the CDR3. The CDR3 sequence: CASSVGGTGGRDEQYF. CDR3 sequence (DNA): TGTGCCAGCAGCGTAGGTGGGACAGGGGGCCGAGATGAGCAGTACTTC.

Regarding this clonotype: It may be a read error: a sequence one base away is much more abundant. V gene TRBV20-1 combines with J gene TRBJ2-5; 10 bases fit TRBD2. Germline V CDR1 and CDR2: DFQATT, SNEGSKA (reference sequence). J was trimmed by 11 bases and V by 5 bases; bases with no gene match: 11. The CDR3 length is 13 residues. The CDR3 DNA follows: TGCAGTGCTCCACGGACTAGCGGTAATGAGCAGTACTTC. Translation gives CSAPRTSGNEQYF.

The genes are TRBV7-9 and TRBJ1-1, with D unclear. Trimming took off 4 bases at V and 0 bases at J, with 15 bases between the two ends. Per the germline V gene, CDR1 is SEHNR and CDR2 is FQNEAQ (reference sequence). This CDR3 has 16 amino acids. The CDR3 sequence is CASSSPPSTVNTEAFF. In DNA form, the CDR3 reads TGTGCCAGCAGCTCCCCTCCTTCTACTGTGAACACTGAAGCTTTCTTT. Drawing the rest from reference TRBV7-9 and TRBJ1-1, the complete variable domain is DTGVSQNPRHKITKRGQNVTFRCDPISEHNRLYWYRQTLGQGPEFLTYFQNEAQLEKSRLLSDRFSAERPKGSFSTLEIQRTEQGDSAMYLCASSSPPSTVNTEAFFGQGTRLTVV.

The genes are TRBV29-1 and TRBJ2-1; the D gene is possibly TRBD2 (5 bases). Germline CDR1 is SQVTM and CDR2 is ANQGSEA. Between the trimmed V and J ends, which lost 5 bases and 5 bases, there was a span of 16 bases. The CDR3 spans 14 residues. CDR3 loop: CSVQSAGFNNEQFF. The CDR3 region has the DNA TGCAGCGTTCAGTCGGCGGGCTTCAACAATGAGCAGTTCTTC.

This clonotype was counted many times. The rearrangement uses TRBV7-2 and TRBJ2-3; 8 positions agree with TRBD2. The CDR3 consists of 13 residues. CDR1 is SGHTA, CDR2 FQGNSA, per germline. After removal of 7 bases from V and 5 bases from J, the junction contained 5 bases not matched to a gene. The CDR3 is CASKREIRDTQYF. CDR3 DNA: TGTGCCAGCAAGCGGGAGATCAGAGATACGCAGTATTTT.

This clonotype was detected a few times. The chain joins TRBV6-5 to TRBJ2-1, with D perhaps matching TRBD2 (6 bases). The CDR3 spans 14 residues. The ends were cut back, 2 bases at V and 7 bases at J, with 12 bases in the middle. From germline, CDR1 is MNHEY and CDR2 SVGAGI. DNA of the CDR3: TGTGCCAGCAGTTACATTGGCGGGATTAATGAGCAGTTCTTC. This gives the protein CASSYIGGINEQFF.

V is TRBV2 and J is TRBJ1-4, with D possibly matching TRBD1 (5 bases). Germline V gene data show CDR1 as SNHLY and CDR2 as FYNNEI. Trimming stripped 3 bases from V and 8 bases from J, with 13 bases between. This CDR3 is built from 14 residues. CDR3 sequence: CASSEGQGWEKLFF. DNA of the CDR3: TGTGCCAGCAGTGAGGGGCAGGGTTGGGAAAAACTGTTTTTT.

There are a few counts of this clonotype. The chain is built from TRBV4-1 and TRBJ1-2; D is ambiguous. Per germline, CDR1 MGHRA and CDR2 YSYEKL. The V end lost 1 base, the J end lost 1 base, and 10 bases lay between the germline ends. The CDR3 covers 15 residues. Here the CDR3 DNA reads TGCGCCAGCAGCCAAGGGCGCGGGATTAACTATGGCTACACCTTC. Protein: CASSQGRGINYGYTF.

In this sample, this clonotype turned up a few times. A much larger clone lies a single base off, so this may be a read error. The rearrangement joins TRBV5-5 to TRBJ2-7; 7 bases align to TRBD1. Germline V gene sequence: CDR1 SGHKS, CDR2 YYEKEE (reference sequence). The CDR3 has 14 residues. Losses at the gene ends were 4 bases for V and 7 bases for J; bases not matched to a gene: 11. The CDR3 loop is CASSPFRDSNEQYF. CDR3 DNA: TGTGCCAGCAGCCCTTTCCGGGACAGCAATGAGCAGTACTTC. The full variable domain, rest sourced from reference TRBV5-5 and TRBJ2-7, is DAGVTQSPTHLIKTRGQQVTLRCSPISGHKSVSWYQQVLGQGPQFIFQYYEKEERGRGNFPDRFSARQFPNYSSELNVNALLLGDSALYLCASSPFRDSNEQYFGPGTRLTVT.

Many counts were recorded for this clonotype. The genes are TRBV2 and TRBJ2-1; TRBD2 matches at 15 bases. Trimming took 7 bases from V and 5 from J; bases not matched to a gene: 3. The CDR3 covers 15 residues. CDR1 SNHLY and CDR2 FYNNEI come from the germline V gene. The DNA for the CDR3 is TGTGCCAGCACAGGGACTAGCGGGAGGAACAATGAGCAGTTCTTC. This sequence encodes CASTGTSGRNNEQFF.

The chain couples TRBV10-3 to TRBJ1-2; tentative D call: TRBD1 (6 bases). Looked up from germline, CDR1 is ENHRY and CDR2 is SYGVKD. V lost 3 bases to trimming and J lost 1 base, with 12 bases between them. The CDR3 covers 15 residues. CDR3 nucleotides: TGTGCCATCAGTGAAGGGGGGACACTTAACTATGGCTACACCTTC. It encodes CAISEGGTLNYGYTF.